One sample yielded the 4 T cell receptor beta chains listed below, sequenced in a study of Graves' ophthalmopathy and Graves' hyperthyroidism. Transcripts of RNA were the source for amplifying TCR beta CDR3 regions. RT-PCR in the first round used HTBI primers; a second-round multiplex PCR followed. TCRdb redid the calling of the multiplex PCR reads with MiXCR, one entry per CDR3 protein. The repertoire holds hundreds of thousands of distinct CDR3 sequences, with just over 15% as singletons. Sequenced material: peripheral blood. These receptors all come from a woman younger than 35 with stable Graves' hyperthyroidism.

This clonotype has at least ten counts. The V and J genes are TRBV15 and TRBJ2-2; D assignment may be TRBD1 or TRBD2 (6 bases each). Germline lookup yields CDR1 LNHNV and CDR2 YYDKDF (reference sequence). Trimming took off 1 base at V and 6 bases at J, with 12 bases between the two ends. The CDR3 runs 15 residues. CDR3 loop: CATSRGGAGAGELFF. The CDR3 nucleotides read TGTGCCACCAGCAGAGGCGGGGCAGGGGCCGGGGAGCTGTTTTTT.

This clonotype was picked up many times. The chain links TRBV20-1 to TRBJ2-7, with 11 nucleotides matching TRBD1. With 1 base clipped from V and 2 bases from J, the junction kept 1 base outside the gene matches. This CDR3 contains 14 residues. The germline V gene encodes CDR1 DFQATT and CDR2 SNEGSKA (reference sequence). CDR3 DNA sequence: TGCAGTGCTAGAGGGGGACAGGGGGCCTACGAGCAGTACTTC. Residues: CSARGGQGAYEQYF.

Notes on this clonotype: A much larger clone lies one base from this, so it may be a read error. The genes are TRBV11-3 and TRBJ1-6; possible D gene TRBD1, 6 bases. The CDR3 length is 18 residues. The V gene's germline CDR1 is SGHNT and CDR2 YENEEA. CDR3 DNA sequence: TGTGCCAGCAGCAAAGGGGTCAGGGGAACCTCCTATAATCCACCCCTCCACTTT. Protein sequence: CASSKGVRGTSYNPPLHF.

The chain combines TRBV6-2 or TRBV6-3 with TRBJ1-6; D uncertain. Trimming took 2 bases from V and 4 from J, leaving 12 bases between them. This CDR3 has 16 amino acids. CDR1 and CDR2 (germline): MNHEY, SVGEGT. The CDR3 nucleotides read TGTGCCAGCAGTTACGGGCGTGCCGGTTATAATTCACCCCTCCACTTT. Translating gives CASSYGRAGYNSPLHF.